One sample yielded the 25 T cell receptor beta chains listed below, sequenced in a study of human T cells and chemical hapten exposure. Time point specified: patch test 2, 6 weeks after DPC sensitization. Stated treatment: therapeutic diphenylcyclopropenone sensitization with weekly scalp DPC. TCRdb passed the RACE reads through MiXCR, listing each CDR3 protein once. The table lists tens of thousands of distinct CDR3 sequences, 8% to 13% of them singletons. The source material was whole blood, sampled in connection with sensitization to the hapten diphenylcyclopropenone (DPC). These receptors originate from a woman aged 50 to 60 with alopecia areata. Some clones in this sample may be carry-over from other donors' samples.

This clonotype was seen ten or more times. The chain couples TRBV4-2 to TRBJ2-1; 9 nucleotides agree with TRBD2. This CDR3 has 16 residues. CDR1 is LGHNA and CDR2 is YNFKEQ in the germline V gene. The V and J ends lost 1 base and 5 bases, in that order; junction bases with no gene match: 6. The CDR3 coding sequence is TGTGCCAGCAGCCAAGGGCCCGCTAGCGGGGACAATGAGCAGTTCTTC. Translating gives CASSQGPASGDNEQFF.

Many counts were recorded for this clonotype. The V and J genes are TRBV18 and TRBJ1-4; 8 bases agree with TRBD1. The CDR3 has 15 residues. CDR1 KGHSH and CDR2 LQKENI come from the germline V gene. Trimming cost V 4 bases and J 5 bases; bases outside gene matches: 6. CDR3 in amino acids: CASSLDQGANEKLFF. CDR3 DNA sequence: TGTGCCAGCTCACTAGACCAGGGGGCGAATGAAAAACTGTTTTTT.

This clonotype was recorded many times. The chain has TRBV29-1 and TRBJ1-1, with 12 bases matching TRBD1. Germline-derived CDR1 and CDR2 are SQVTM and ANQGSEA. With 6 bases clipped from V and 4 bases from J, the junction kept 6 bases outside the gene matches. The CDR3 has 14 amino acids. This CDR3 is CSVGQGAWGTEAFF. The CDR3 region has the DNA TGCAGCGTGGGACAGGGGGCATGGGGCACTGAAGCTTTCTTT.

This clonotype is termed medium-sized. The chain links TRBV20-1 to TRBJ2-5, with 10 bases that match TRBD2. Looked up from germline, CDR1 is DFQATT and CDR2 is SNEGSKA (reference sequence). J lost 5 bases, V lost 1 base, and 4 bases had no gene match. There are 14 residues in the CDR3. The CDR3 region has the DNA TGCAGTGCTAGAGTAGCGGGAGGCGAGGAGACCCAGTACTTC. Encoded protein: CSARVAGGEETQYF.

This clonotype was recorded at least ten times. The CDR3 DNA reads TGTGCCAGCAGAGAGGAATCCTCTGGAAACACCATATATTTT. Translation: CASREESSGNTIYF. This rearrangement joins TRBV2 to TRBJ1-3, with D unresolved. Trimming stripped 6 bases from V and 0 bases from J, with 9 bases between. Germline loops: CDR1 SNHLY, CDR2 FYNNEI. The CDR3 has 14 amino acids.

This clonotype was seen ten or more times. V gene TRBV7-2 combines with J gene TRBJ2-3; a possible D gene is TRBD2 (5 bases). Germline V lookup: CDR1 SGHTA, CDR2 FQGNSA. V gave up 0 bases and J gave up 2 bases, with 6 bases separating them. The CDR3 runs to 14 residues. CDR3 sequence reads: CASSLAGDTDTQYF. For the CDR3, the DNA is TGTGCCAGCAGCTTAGCCGGGGACACAGATACGCAGTATTTT. The variable domain in full, completed from reference TRBV7-2 and TRBJ2-3, reads GAGVSQSPSNKVTEKGKDVELRCDPISGHTALYWYRQSLGQGLEFLIYFQGNSAPDKSGLPSDRFSAERTGGSVSTLTIQRTQQEDSAVYLCASSLAGDTDTQYFGPGTRLTVL.

The table lists this clonotype with many counts. This chain uses TRBV18 with TRBJ2-2; D call uncertain. The CDR3 extends over 14 amino acids. Trimming pared 4 bases from V and 2 bases from J, leaving 8 bases between. CDR1 KGHSH and CDR2 LQKENI come from the germline V gene. The CDR3, as DNA: TGTGCCAGCTCACTTTCGGGTAACACCGGGGAGCTGTTTTTT. The encoded protein is CASSLSGNTGELFF.

The rearrangement links TRBV30 to TRBJ1-2, with 9 bases fitting TRBD1. CDR3 length: 15 residues. V was pared by 5 bases and J by 5 bases, with 12 bases of the junction left unmatched. Germline assignment: CDR1 GTSNPN and CDR2 SVGIG (reference sequence). The CDR3 region is CAWALQGAMGYGYTF. The CDR3 coding sequence is TGTGCCTGGGCCCTACAGGGGGCGATGGGGTATGGCTACACCTTC.

The V and J genes are TRBV5-5 and TRBJ1-2; D may be TRBD1 (5 bases). The length of the CDR3 is 16 residues. The V gene's germline CDR1 is SGHKS and CDR2 YYEKEE (reference sequence). With 4 bases removed from V and 4 bases from J, the gap between germline ends came to 20 bases. CDR3 sequence reads: CASSRQTGRVVYGYTF. The CDR3 region has the DNA TGTGCCAGCAGCCGCCAGACCGGCAGGGTAGTCTATGGCTACACCTTC.

This clonotype was seen a few times. V usage is TRBV7-8 and J usage is TRBJ1-1; maybe TRBD1 (5 bases). The CDR3 is 14 residues long. The ends were cut back, 2 bases at V and 1 base at J, with 8 bases in the middle. The germline CDR1 and CDR2 sequences are SGHVS and FQNEAQ. This CDR3 reads CASSLSGANTEAFF. DNA for the CDR3: TGTGCCAGCAGCTTATCCGGGGCGAACACTGAAGCTTTCTTT.

The chain combines TRBV7-9 with TRBJ2-5, with TRBD2 matching over 10 bases. This CDR3 contains 16 residues. The V and J ends lost 5 bases and 3 bases, in that order; junction bases with no gene match: 9. CDR1 and CDR2 (germline): SEHNR, FQNEAQ (reference sequence). The CDR3 region has the DNA TGTGCCAGCAGCCCCCGGAGGCTAGCGGGAGAAGAGACCCAGTACTTC. Residues: CASSPRRLAGEETQYF.

The chain employs TRBV30 and TRBJ1-1; no clear D. Looked up from germline, CDR1 is GTSNPN and CDR2 is SVGIG (reference sequence). CDR3 length equals 13 residues. V shed 2 bases and J shed 3 bases, with 10 bases lying between them. The CDR3: CAWSLGRYTEAFF. The CDR3 DNA reads as TGTGCCTGGAGTCTCGGGCGGTACACTGAAGCTTTCTTT.

The rearrangement links TRBV7-2 to TRBJ2-1; no firm D call. The CDR3 totals 13 residues. CDR1 and CDR2 (germline): SGHTA, FQGNSA. With 6 bases removed from V and 10 bases from J, the gap between germline ends came to 16 bases. The CDR3 spells CASRKSPDPEQFF. CDR3 in DNA: TGTGCCAGCAGAAAATCTCCTGACCCAGAGCAGTTCTTC.

This clonotype was observed a few times. The chain combines TRBV5-1 with TRBJ2-1; possibly TRBD2 for D (5 bases). The germline V and J ends were trimmed by 3 bases and 5 bases, with 12 bases remaining between them. Germline V gene sequence: CDR1 SGHRS, CDR2 YFSETQ. The CDR3 length is 14 residues. CDR3 nucleotide sequence: TGCGCCAGCAGCTGGTCGGGGATTAACAATGAGCAGTTCTTC. This encodes CASSWSGINNEQFF. The entire variable domain, with the rest obtained from reference TRBV5-1 and TRBJ2-1, is as follows: KAGVTQTPRYLIKTRGQQVTLSCSPISGHRSVSWYQQTPGQGLQFLFEYFSETQRNKGNFPGRFSGRQFSNSRSEMNVSTLELGDSALYLCASSWSGINNEQFFGPGTRLTVL.

As regards this clonotype: It is unclear where the CDR3 begins or ends on the DNA, so no DNA is shown, and the CDR3 is as TCRdb lists it. The CDR3 sequence is CVSSSSAVITDTQYF. J is TRBJ2-3 and V is TRBV28. Inclusive of both ends, the CDR3 amounts to 15 amino acids. Germline V lookup: CDR1 MDHEN, CDR2 SYDVKM.

In this sample, this clonotype turned up many times. The chain employs TRBV18 and TRBJ2-1, with 7 bases that match TRBD1. The germline V gene encodes CDR1 KGHSH and CDR2 LQKENI. The CDR3 is 16 residues long. V lost 2 bases, J lost 6 bases, and 10 bases stayed unmatched. The CDR3 DNA reads as TGTGCCAGCTCACCAGAGGGGGCCTCGGCTTCCAATGAGCAGTTCTTC. It codes for CASSPEGASASNEQFF.

This clonotype was seen repeatedly, ten times or more. The chain is built from TRBV7-8 and TRBJ2-2, with 7 bases identical to TRBD2. The CDR3 contains 15 residues. Germline V gene lookup returns CDR1 SGHVS and CDR2 FQNEAQ. V was clipped by 5 bases and J by 1 base; unmatched bases: 4. CDR3 loop: CASSKGLQNTGELFF. CDR3 nucleotides: TGTGCCAGCAGCAAGGGACTACAGAACACCGGGGAGCTGTTTTTT.

This clonotype has ten or more counts. The genes are TRBV5-1 and TRBJ2-2; D is possibly TRBD2 (6 bases). This CDR3 comprises 16 residues. Germline lookup yields CDR1 SGHRS and CDR2 YFSETQ. Trimming shortened V by 2 bases and J by 0 bases, and 11 bases separated the two germline ends. The CDR3 DNA reads as TGCGCCAGCAGCTTTGGCGGGAACGCGAACACCGGGGAGCTGTTTTTT. Translating gives CASSFGGNANTGELFF.

This clonotype appeared a single time. The chain has TRBV30 and TRBJ2-1, with 10 bases identical to TRBD2. Germline V gene data show CDR1 as GTSNPN and CDR2 as SVGIG (reference sequence). The CDR3 length is 19 residues. With 0 bases clipped from V and 6 bases from J, the junction kept 17 bases outside the gene matches. CDR3 nucleotide sequence: TGTGCCTGGAGTGTACGGGGACTAGCGAGAAGGGGTCTGGCCAATGAGCAGTTCTTC. Translating gives CAWSVRGLARRGLANEQFF.

This clonotype occurred many times. The rearrangement joins TRBV7-2 to TRBJ2-7; the match to TRBD2 covers 8 bases. Trimming removed 4 bases from V and 6 bases from J; junction bases left unmatched: 2. The CDR3 covers 12 residues. Germline V lookup: CDR1 SGHTA, CDR2 FQGNSA. As DNA, the CDR3 is TGTGCCAGCAGCTCGCTAGCGGGCGAGCAGTACTTC. It encodes CASSSLAGEQYF.

Only a few counts were recorded for this clonotype. The chain uses TRBV27 and TRBJ2-7; D is possibly TRBD1 (5 bases). Trimming removed 7 bases from V and 1 base from J, with 14 bases in between. Germline CDR1 is MNHEY and CDR2 is SMNVEV (reference sequence). CDR3 length: 14 residues. In DNA, the CDR3 is TGTGCCAGCAAGCGACAGACAGTTTCCTACGAGCAGTACTTC. This encodes CASKRQTVSYEQYF.

This clonotype was detected only a few times. This rearrangement joins TRBV28 to TRBJ2-4, with 8 bases matching TRBD2. The V and J ends lost 6 bases and 3 bases, in that order; junction bases with no gene match: 7. This CDR3 is 15 amino acids long. Germline CDR1 is MDHEN and CDR2 is SYDVKM. The CDR3 DNA is TGTGCCAGCAGAACTGGGACTAGGGGCAAAAACATTCAGTACTTC. It encodes CASRTGTRGKNIQYF.

Many counts were recorded for this clonotype. This rearrangement joins TRBV20-1 to TRBJ1-2; no definite D call. From germline, CDR1 is DFQATT and CDR2 SNEGSKA (reference sequence). Trimming removed 3 bases from V and 2 bases from J, with 10 bases in between. This CDR3 region has 13 residues. This chain's CDR3 is CSARESANYGYTF. CDR3 DNA: TGCAGTGCTAGGGAGTCAGCGAACTATGGCTACACCTTC.

This clonotype came up many times. The gene calls are TRBV12-3 or TRBV12-4 and TRBJ1-1; no reliable D call. V was clipped by 3 bases and J by 4 bases, with 12 bases between them. CDR3 size: 14 residues. The CDR3 DNA reads TGTGCCAGCAGTTTCGGTGGCGGGAGCACTGAAGCTTTCTTT. It encodes CASSFGGGSTEAFF.

The chain couples TRBV6-1 to TRBJ1-1; D remains ambiguous. Trimming pared 0 bases from V and 9 bases from J, leaving 17 bases between. The CDR3 contains 15 residues. Per germline, CDR1 MNHNS and CDR2 SASEGT. CDR3 residues: CASSEAFLVDTKAFF. DNA for the CDR3: TGTGCCAGCAGTGAAGCGTTCTTGGTTGACACCAAAGCTTTCTTT.